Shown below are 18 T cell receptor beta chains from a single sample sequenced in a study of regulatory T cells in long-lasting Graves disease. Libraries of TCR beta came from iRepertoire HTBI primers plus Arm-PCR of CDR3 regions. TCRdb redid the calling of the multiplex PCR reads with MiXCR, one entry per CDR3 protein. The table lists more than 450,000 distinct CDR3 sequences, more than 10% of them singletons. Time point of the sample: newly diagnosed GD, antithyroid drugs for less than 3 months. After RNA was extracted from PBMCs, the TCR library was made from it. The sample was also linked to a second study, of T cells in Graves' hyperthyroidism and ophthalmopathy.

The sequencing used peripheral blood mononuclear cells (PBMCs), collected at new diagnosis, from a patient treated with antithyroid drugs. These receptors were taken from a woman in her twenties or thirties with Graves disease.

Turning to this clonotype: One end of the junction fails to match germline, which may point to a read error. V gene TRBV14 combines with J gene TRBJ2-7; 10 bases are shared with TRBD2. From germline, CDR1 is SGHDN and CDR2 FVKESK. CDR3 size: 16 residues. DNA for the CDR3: TGTGCCAGCAGTCAAGGAAGGACTAGCGGCGCCTACGAGCAGTACTTC. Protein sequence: CASSQGRTSGAYEQYF.

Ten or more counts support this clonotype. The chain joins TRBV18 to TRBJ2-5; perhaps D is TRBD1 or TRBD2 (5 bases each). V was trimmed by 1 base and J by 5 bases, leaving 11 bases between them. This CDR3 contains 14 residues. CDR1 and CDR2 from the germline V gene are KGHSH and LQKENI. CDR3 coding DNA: TGTGCCAGCTCACCACTGAGGGGCTGGGAGACCCAGTACTTC. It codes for CASSPLRGWETQYF.

The CDR3 bases are TGTGCCAGCAAGCGGTACTTGGATGAGCAGTTCTTC. Protein product: CASKRYLDEQFF. The V call is TRBV6-2 or TRBV6-3, the J call TRBJ2-1; TRBD2 is a possible D gene (5 bases). Germline V CDR1 and CDR2: MNHEY, SVGEGT. With 7 bases removed from V and 8 bases from J, the gap between germline ends came to 12 bases. The CDR3 is 12 residues long.

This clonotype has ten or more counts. The CDR3 nucleotides read TGCAGCGTTGGGGCAGGGGATAATGAAAAACTGTTTTTT. Translation: CSVGAGDNEKLFF. This chain uses TRBV29-1 with TRBJ1-4; D perhaps matches TRBD1 (6 bases). Per germline, CDR1 SQVTM and CDR2 ANQGSEA. The CDR3 has 13 amino acids. Trimming left V 4 bases short and J 4 bases short, with 10 bases between.

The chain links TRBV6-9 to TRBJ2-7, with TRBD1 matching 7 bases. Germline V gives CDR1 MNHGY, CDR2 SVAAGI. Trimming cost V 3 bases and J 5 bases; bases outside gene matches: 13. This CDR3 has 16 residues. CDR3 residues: CASSYPDRVGHHEQYF. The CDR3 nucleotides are TGTGCCAGCAGTTACCCCGACAGGGTGGGACACCACGAGCAGTACTTC.

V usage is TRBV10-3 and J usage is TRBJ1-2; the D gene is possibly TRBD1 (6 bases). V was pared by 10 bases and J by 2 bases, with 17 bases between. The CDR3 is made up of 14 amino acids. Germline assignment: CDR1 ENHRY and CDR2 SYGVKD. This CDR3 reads CASIPDRTNYGYTF. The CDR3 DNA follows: TGTGCCAGCATCCCGGACAGAACGAACTATGGCTACACCTTC.

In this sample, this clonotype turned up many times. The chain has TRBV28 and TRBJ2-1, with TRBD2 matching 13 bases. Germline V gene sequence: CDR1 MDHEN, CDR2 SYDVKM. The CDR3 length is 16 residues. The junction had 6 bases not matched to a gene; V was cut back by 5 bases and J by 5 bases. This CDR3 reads CASSPSGTSGDNEQFF. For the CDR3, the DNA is TGTGCCAGCAGTCCCTCCGGGACTAGCGGGGACAATGAGCAGTTCTTC.

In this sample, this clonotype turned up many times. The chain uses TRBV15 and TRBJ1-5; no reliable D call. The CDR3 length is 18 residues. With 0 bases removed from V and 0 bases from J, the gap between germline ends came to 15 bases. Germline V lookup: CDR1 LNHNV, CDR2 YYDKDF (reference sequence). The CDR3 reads CATSRDSPFGYSNQPQHF. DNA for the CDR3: TGTGCCACCAGCAGAGATTCGCCATTTGGCTATAGCAATCAGCCCCAGCATTTT.

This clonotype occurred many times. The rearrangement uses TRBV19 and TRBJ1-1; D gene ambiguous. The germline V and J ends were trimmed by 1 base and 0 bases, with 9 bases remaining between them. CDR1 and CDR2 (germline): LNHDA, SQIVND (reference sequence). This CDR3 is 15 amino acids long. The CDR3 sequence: CASSIGTLVNTEAFF. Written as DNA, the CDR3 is TGTGCCAGTAGTATAGGGACTTTGGTGAACACTGAAGCTTTCTTT.

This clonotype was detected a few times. CDR3 residues: CASSLYQGKTYGYTF. The CDR3 nucleotides read TGTGCCAGCAGTCTCTATCAGGGGAAGACTTACGGCTACACCTTC. The rearrangement links TRBV12-3 or TRBV12-4 to TRBJ1-2; D is possibly TRBD1 (6 bases). V lost 5 bases to trimming and J lost 8 bases, with 21 bases between them. The CDR3 covers 15 residues.

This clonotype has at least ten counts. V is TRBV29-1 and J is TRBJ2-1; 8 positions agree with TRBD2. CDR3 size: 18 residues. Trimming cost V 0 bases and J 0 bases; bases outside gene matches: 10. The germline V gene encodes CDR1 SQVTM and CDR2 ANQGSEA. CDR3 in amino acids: CSVEDSLAGRFSYNEQFF. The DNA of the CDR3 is TGCAGCGTTGAAGATAGTCTAGCGGGTAGATTCTCCTACAATGAGCAGTTCTTC.

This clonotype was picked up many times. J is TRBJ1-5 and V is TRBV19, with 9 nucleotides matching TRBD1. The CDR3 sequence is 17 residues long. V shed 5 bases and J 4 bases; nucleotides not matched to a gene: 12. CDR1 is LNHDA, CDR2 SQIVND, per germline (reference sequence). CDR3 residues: CASSSGPGQGLNQPQHF. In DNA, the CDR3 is TGTGCCAGTAGTTCCGGACCGGGACAGGGATTGAATCAGCCCCAGCATTTT.

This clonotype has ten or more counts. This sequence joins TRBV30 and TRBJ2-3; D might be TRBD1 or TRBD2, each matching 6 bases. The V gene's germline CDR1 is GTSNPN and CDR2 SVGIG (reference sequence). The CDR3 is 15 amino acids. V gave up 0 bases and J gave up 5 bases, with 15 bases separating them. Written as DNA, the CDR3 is TGTGCCTGGAGTGTAGGGGGGCGTGTGGGAGATACGCAGTATTTT. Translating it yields CAWSVGGRVGDTQYF. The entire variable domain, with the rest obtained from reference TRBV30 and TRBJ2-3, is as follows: SQTIHQWPATLVQPVGSPLSLECTVEGTSNPNLYWYRQAAGRGLQLLFYSVGIGQISSEVPQNLSASRPQDRQFILSSKKLLLSDSGFYLCAWSVGGRVGDTQYFGPGTRLTVL.

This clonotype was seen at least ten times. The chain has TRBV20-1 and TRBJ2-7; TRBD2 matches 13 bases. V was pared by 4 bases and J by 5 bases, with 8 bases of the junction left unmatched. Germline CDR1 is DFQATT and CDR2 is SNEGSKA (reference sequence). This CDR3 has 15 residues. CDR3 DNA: TGCAGTGCTACCCAACTAGCGGGAGGGCCCAACGAGCAGTACTTC. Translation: CSATQLAGGPNEQYF.

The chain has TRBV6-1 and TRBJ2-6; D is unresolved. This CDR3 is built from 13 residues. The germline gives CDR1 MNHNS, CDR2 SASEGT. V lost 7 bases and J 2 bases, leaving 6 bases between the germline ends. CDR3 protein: CASMGPGANVLTF. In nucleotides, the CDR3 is TGTGCCAGCATGGGCCCTGGGGCCAACGTCCTGACTTTC.

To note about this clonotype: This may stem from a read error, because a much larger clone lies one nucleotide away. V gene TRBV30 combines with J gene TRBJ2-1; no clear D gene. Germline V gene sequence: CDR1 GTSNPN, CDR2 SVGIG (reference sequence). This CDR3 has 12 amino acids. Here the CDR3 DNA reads TGTGCCTGGGGTGTAATTTTCAATGAGCAGTTCTTC. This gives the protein CAWGVIFNEQFF.

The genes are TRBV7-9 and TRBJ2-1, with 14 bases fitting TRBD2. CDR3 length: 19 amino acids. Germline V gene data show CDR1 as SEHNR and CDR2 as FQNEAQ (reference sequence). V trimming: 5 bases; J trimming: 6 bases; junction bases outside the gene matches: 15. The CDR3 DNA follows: TGTGCCAGCAGCACACAGGGACTAGCGGGAGTCCTAACGGGCAATGAGCAGTTCTTC. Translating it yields CASSTQGLAGVLTGNEQFF.

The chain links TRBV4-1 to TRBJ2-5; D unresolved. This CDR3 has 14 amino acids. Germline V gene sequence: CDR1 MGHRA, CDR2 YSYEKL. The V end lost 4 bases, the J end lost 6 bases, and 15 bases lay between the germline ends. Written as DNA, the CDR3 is TGCGCCAGCAGCCGAGAGAAAGGCTGGCAGACCCAGTACTTC. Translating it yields CASSREKGWQTQYF.